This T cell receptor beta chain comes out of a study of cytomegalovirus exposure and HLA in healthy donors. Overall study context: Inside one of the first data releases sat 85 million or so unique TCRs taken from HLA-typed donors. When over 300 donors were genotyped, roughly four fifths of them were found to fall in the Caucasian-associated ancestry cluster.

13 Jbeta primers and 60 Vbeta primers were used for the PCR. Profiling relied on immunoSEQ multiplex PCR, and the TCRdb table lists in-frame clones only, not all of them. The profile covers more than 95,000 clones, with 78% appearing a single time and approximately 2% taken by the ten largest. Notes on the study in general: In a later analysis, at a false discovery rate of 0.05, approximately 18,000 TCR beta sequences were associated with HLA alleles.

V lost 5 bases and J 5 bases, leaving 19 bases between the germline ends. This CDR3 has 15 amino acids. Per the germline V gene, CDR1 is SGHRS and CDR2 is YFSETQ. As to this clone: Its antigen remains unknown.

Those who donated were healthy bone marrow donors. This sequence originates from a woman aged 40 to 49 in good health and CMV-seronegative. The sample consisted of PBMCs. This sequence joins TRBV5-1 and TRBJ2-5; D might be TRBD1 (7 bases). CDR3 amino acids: CASSQTGEVGETQYF. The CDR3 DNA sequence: TGCGCCAGCAGTCAAACAGGGGAGGTTGGGGAGACCCAGTACTTC.